One sample yielded the 26 T cell receptor beta chains listed below, sequenced in a study of cytomegalovirus exposure and HLA in healthy donors. 60 Vbeta and 13 Jbeta primers were used in PCR. Generated by immunoSEQ multiplex PCR, the TCRdb table keeps only in-frame clones and is missing some. The data hold 160,000 or so clones, with 60% to 80% observed a single time. Sequenced: PBMCs. The source of these receptors is a male donor in good health and CMV-seronegative.

The chain has TRBV18 and TRBJ1-3; TRBD1 is a possible D gene (6 bases). CDR1 is KGHSH, CDR2 LQKENI, per germline. Trimming left V 0 bases short and J 4 bases short, with 10 bases between. This CDR3 spans 15 amino acids. CDR3 bases: TGTGCCAGCTCACCACCGGCCAGGGGAGGAAACACCATATATTTT. Translating gives CASSPPARGGNTIYF. Full variable domain (missing parts from reference TRBV18 and TRBJ1-3): NAGVMQNPRHLVRRRGQEARLRCSPMKGHSHVYWYRQLPEEGLKFMVYLQKENIIDESGMPKERFSAEFPKEGPSILRIQQVVRGDSAAYFCASSPPARGGNTIYFGEGSWLTVV.

CDR3 DNA: TGTGCCAGTAGTACGTCGGGGGGAGAGCAGTACTTC. Residues: CASSTSGGEQYF. This chain joins TRBV19 and TRBJ2-7, with 7 bases aligning to TRBD2. J lost 7 bases, V lost 4 bases, and 4 bases had no gene match. Germline CDR1 is LNHDA and CDR2 is SQIVND (reference sequence). There are 12 residues in the CDR3.

There are a few counts of this clone. The chain employs TRBV7-3 and TRBJ2-1, with D hard to call. V was trimmed by 4 bases and J by 4 bases, leaving 11 bases between them. The CDR3 is 14 residues long. The germline V gene has CDR1 SGHTA and CDR2 FQGTGA. CDR3 DNA sequence: TGTGCCAGCAGCTCCGGCGGAACTTACAATGAGCAGTTCTTC. Its translation is CASSSGGTYNEQFF.

V usage is TRBV7-2 and J usage is TRBJ2-3; 7 bases agree with TRBD1. The CDR3 extends over 12 amino acids. Trimming removed 6 bases from V and 9 bases from J; junction bases left unmatched: 6. CDR1 and CDR2 from the germline V gene are SGHTA and FQGNSA. This CDR3 reads CASSPGQSTQYF. CDR3 nucleotide sequence: TGTGCCAGCAGTCCGGGACAGTCGACGCAGTATTTT.

This chain joins TRBV18 and TRBJ1-2, with TRBD1 as a possible D gene (5 bases). This CDR3 comprises 16 residues. Trimming shortened V by 3 bases and J by 0 bases, and 14 bases separated the two germline ends. The V gene's germline CDR1 is KGHSH and CDR2 LQKENI. CDR3 region: CASSPALEQANYGYTF. The DNA for the CDR3 is TGTGCCAGCTCACCCGCTCTTGAACAGGCTAACTATGGCTACACCTTC.

V is TRBV28 and J is TRBJ2-3; tentatively, D is TRBD2 (6 bases). Trimming removed 5 bases from V and 7 bases from J, with 19 bases in between. The CDR3 spans 15 residues. CDR1 MDHEN and CDR2 SYDVKM come from the germline V gene. The CDR3 bases are TGTGCCAGCAGTCCCACCATGAGGGGAGGAAATACGCAGTATTTT. It is translated as CASSPTMRGGNTQYF.

The CDR3 DNA sequence: TGCAGCGTTAGAACCGGGGGGGTTCAGCCCCAGCATTTT. This gives the protein CSVRTGGVQPQHF. This sequence joins TRBV29-1 and TRBJ1-5, with D perhaps TRBD1 (5 bases). Germline lookup yields CDR1 SQVTM and CDR2 ANQGSEA. The CDR3 has 13 amino acids. Trimming pared 5 bases from V and 6 bases from J, leaving 14 bases between.

The chain uses TRBV11-2 and TRBJ2-7; TRBD2 aligns across 7 bases. The CDR3 has 14 residues. V was pared by 5 bases and J by 0 bases, with 4 bases of the junction left unmatched. CDR1 and CDR2 (germline): SGHAT, FQNNGV. CDR3 nucleotide sequence: TGTGCCAGCAGCCCGCCTAGCGGCTCCTACGAGCAGTACTTC. Protein product: CASSPPSGSYEQYF.

This clone appeared a single time. The genes are TRBV4-2 and TRBJ2-1, with a weak D call TRBD1 (6 bases). This CDR3 spans 15 amino acids. Trimming removed 1 base at V and 7 bases at J, with 14 bases between. CDR1 and CDR2 from the germline V gene are LGHNA and YNFKEQ. The CDR3 DNA reads as TGTGCCAGCAGCCAAGGGGTAGGGCAGGGGAATGAGCAGTTCTTC. It is translated as CASSQGVGQGNEQFF.

This sequence joins TRBV2 and TRBJ2-7; the match to TRBD2 covers 9 bases. This CDR3 has 15 residues. V was clipped by 6 bases and J by 3 bases; unmatched bases: 9. Germline V gives CDR1 SNHLY, CDR2 FYNNEI. For the CDR3, the DNA is TGTGCCAGCAGGGCCCCGACTAGCGGAAACTACGAGCAGTACTTC. Its translation: CASRAPTSGNYEQYF.

This clone was detected only a few times. The rearrangement uses TRBV5-1 and TRBJ1-2; 11 bases are a match to TRBD1. This CDR3 has 14 amino acids. Germline V gene lookup returns CDR1 SGHRS and CDR2 YFSETQ. V gave up 3 bases and J gave up 4 bases; unmatched junction bases: 2. CDR3 sequence: CASSSGTGGYGYTF. Written as DNA, the CDR3 is TGCGCCAGCAGCTCGGGGACAGGGGGCTATGGCTACACCTTC. Using reference TRBV5-1 and TRBJ1-2 for the parts outside the CDR3, the full variable domain is KAGVTQTPRYLIKTRGQQVTLSCSPISGHRSVSWYQQTPGQGLQFLFEYFSETQRNKGNFPGRFSGRQFSNSRSEMNVSTLELGDSALYLCASSSGTGGYGYTFGSGTRLTVV.

Concerning this clone: This specimen includes other DNA sequences encoding the same CDR3. The J gene is TRBJ2-7, the V gene TRBV4-1; weak D call: TRBD1 (6 bases). Germline CDR1 and CDR2: MGHRA and YSYEKL. The CDR3 consists of 13 residues. V lost 2 bases and J lost 4, with 9 bases in between. The CDR3 loop reads CASSQSTGYEQYF. The CDR3, as DNA: TGCGCCAGCAGCCAATCCACAGGGTACGAGCAGTACTTC.

The chain employs TRBV7-6 and TRBJ2-7; 9 nucleotides align to TRBD1. The CDR3 loop spans 14 amino acids. The germline gives CDR1 SGHVS, CDR2 FNYEAQ. V shed 5 bases, J shed 1 base, and the junction held 3 bases outside the gene matches. The CDR3: CASSTGQGSYEQYF. The CDR3 DNA follows: TGTGCCAGCAGCACGGGACAGGGATCCTACGAGCAGTACTTC.

The V call is TRBV30, the J call TRBJ2-1; perhaps TRBD2 as D (6 bases). The germline CDR1 and CDR2 sequences are GTSNPN and SVGIG (reference sequence). Trimming took 2 bases from V and 0 from J, leaving 17 bases between them. This CDR3 region has 17 residues. For the CDR3, the DNA is TGTGCCTGGAGTCAACCCGGGACTGGGTCCTCCTACAATGAGCAGTTCTTC. This translates into CAWSQPGTGSSYNEQFF.

The J gene is TRBJ1-3, the V gene TRBV6-1, with no clear D. The CDR3 contains 15 residues. The germline V and J ends were trimmed by 2 bases and 0 bases, with 8 bases remaining between them. Germline V gives CDR1 MNHNS, CDR2 SASEGT. In DNA form, the CDR3 reads TGTGCCAGCAGTGAAAGAGGCAGCTCTGGAAACACCATATATTTT. It translates to CASSERGSSGNTIYF.

The chain combines TRBV4-1 with TRBJ1-2; possible D gene TRBD1, 6 bases. V gave up 1 base and J gave up 6 bases, with 12 bases separating them. This CDR3 region has 14 residues. Per the germline V gene, CDR1 is MGHRA and CDR2 is YSYEKL. CDR3 protein: CASSQGAGADGYTF. CDR3 DNA sequence: TGCGCCAGCAGCCAAGGAGCAGGGGCGGATGGCTACACCTTC.

The chain's CDR3 is CASADRTSTDTQYF. The CDR3 DNA follows: TGTGCCAGCGCGGACAGAACTAGCACAGATACGCAGTATTTT. The V and J genes are TRBV2 and TRBJ2-3; D might be TRBD1 (6 bases). This CDR3 is built from 14 residues. The ends were cut back, 8 bases at V and 0 bases at J, with 12 bases in the middle. Germline loops: CDR1 SNHLY, CDR2 FYNNEI.

This clone was observed once. This chain's CDR3 is CASQDSYNEQFF. The CDR3 nucleotides are TGTGCCAGTCAGGACAGTTACAATGAGCAGTTCTTC. V is TRBV6-6 and J is TRBJ2-1; tentatively, D is TRBD1 (6 bases). CDR3 length: 12 amino acids. Germline CDR1 and CDR2: MNHNY and SVGAGI (reference sequence). Between the trimmed V and J ends, which lost 9 bases and 4 bases, there was a span of 10 bases.

The rearrangement joins TRBV6-5 to TRBJ1-1, with D possibly matching TRBD1 (6 bases). CDR1 is MNHEY, CDR2 SVGAGI, per germline. The CDR3 extends over 14 amino acids. V shed 7 bases and J shed 4 bases, with 16 bases lying between them. CDR3 residues: CASIRGGAITEAFF. The CDR3 coding sequence is TGTGCCAGCATCCGGGGGGGGGCGATCACTGAAGCTTTCTTT.

The chain employs TRBV12-5 and TRBJ2-5; D is possibly TRBD1 (7 bases). V lost 3 bases and J lost 4, with 9 bases in between. Germline-derived CDR1 and CDR2 are LGHNT and FRNRAP. CDR3 length: 13 amino acids. The CDR3 sequence is CASGFQGGETQYF. CDR3 DNA: TGTGCTAGTGGTTTTCAGGGGGGAGAGACCCAGTACTTC. Complete variable domain (other parts from reference TRBV12-5 and TRBJ2-5): DARVTQTPRHKVTEMGQEVTMRCQPILGHNTVFWYRQTMMQGLELLAYFRNRAPLDDSGMPKDRFSAEMPDATLATLKIQPSEPRDSAVYFCASGFQGGETQYFGPGTRLLVL.

The chain uses TRBV4-2 and TRBJ2-5, with 13 bases lining up with TRBD2. The germline V gene has CDR1 LGHNA and CDR2 YNFKEQ. This CDR3 spans 17 amino acids. The ends lost 2 bases at V and 5 bases at J; junction bases unmatched: 8. The CDR3 DNA reads TGTGCCAGCAGCCAATTAGGACTAGCGGGAGCGGGTGAGACCCAGTACTTC. It is translated as CASSQLGLAGAGETQYF.

The gene calls are TRBV19 and TRBJ1-1; D perhaps matches TRBD1 (5 bases). V was trimmed by 7 bases and J by 1 base, leaving 19 bases between them. Germline V gene lookup returns CDR1 LNHDA and CDR2 SQIVND (reference sequence). This CDR3 comprises 16 residues. DNA for the CDR3: TGTGCCAGTACCGCCGGGACCGGGAGATGGAACACTGAAGCTTTCTTT. Protein: CASTAGTGRWNTEAFF.

The gene calls are TRBV7-2 and TRBJ1-3, with D maybe TRBD1 (5 bases). Trimming removed 1 base from V and 0 bases from J, with 16 bases in between. Germline assignment: CDR1 SGHTA and CDR2 FQGNSA. The CDR3 extends over 18 amino acids. The CDR3 DNA sequence: TGTGCCAGCAGCTTAGTATCCTTGGGGGGGGTCTCTGGAAACACCATATATTTT. Encoded protein: CASSLVSLGGVSGNTIYF.

This clone was detected a few times. The CDR3 DNA sequence: TGCAGTGCTTCATCGACAGGAGCTCACACCTTC. This gives the protein CSASSTGAHTF. The chain is built from TRBV20-1 and TRBJ1-2; tentative D call: TRBD1 (6 bases). This CDR3 region has 11 residues. CDR1 and CDR2 (germline): DFQATT, SNEGSKA (reference sequence). Trimming cost V 5 bases and J 12 bases, with 16 bases left between them.

The genes are TRBV6-5 and TRBJ1-2, with TRBD1 identical over 7 bases. The CDR3 consists of 13 residues. The germline CDR1 and CDR2 sequences are MNHEY and SVGAGI. J was trimmed by 5 bases and V by 8 bases; bases with no gene match: 8. CDR3 DNA sequence: TGTGCCAGCCTTGGAGGGGGCGCTTATGGCTACACCTTC. This encodes CASLGGGAYGYTF.

J is TRBJ2-1 and V is TRBV5-1; 7 bases fit TRBD1. Trimming took 6 bases from V and 0 from J; bases not matched to a gene: 3. CDR1 SGHRS and CDR2 YFSETQ come from the germline V gene. CDR3 length: 14 amino acids. The CDR3, as DNA: TGCGCCAGCATAGGGGACAGCTCCTACAATGAGCAGTTCTTC. It codes for CASIGDSSYNEQFF.